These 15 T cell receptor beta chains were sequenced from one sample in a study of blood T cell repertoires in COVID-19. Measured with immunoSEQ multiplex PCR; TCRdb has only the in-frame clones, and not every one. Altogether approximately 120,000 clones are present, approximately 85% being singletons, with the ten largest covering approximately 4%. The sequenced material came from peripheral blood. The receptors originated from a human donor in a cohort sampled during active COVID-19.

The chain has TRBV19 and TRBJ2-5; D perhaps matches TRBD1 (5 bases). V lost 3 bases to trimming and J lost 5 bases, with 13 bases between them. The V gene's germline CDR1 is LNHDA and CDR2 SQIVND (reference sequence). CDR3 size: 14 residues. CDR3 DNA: TGTGCCAGTAGTATGGGTGGGGCCGGGGAGACCCAGTACTTC. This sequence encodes CASSMGGAGETQYF.

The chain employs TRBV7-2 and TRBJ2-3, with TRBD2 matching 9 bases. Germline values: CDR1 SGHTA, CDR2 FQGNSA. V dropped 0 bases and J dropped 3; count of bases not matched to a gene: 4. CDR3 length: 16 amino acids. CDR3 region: CASSLAGGRGTDTQYF. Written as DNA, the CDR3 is TGTGCCAGCAGCTTAGCGGGCGGGAGGGGTACAGATACGCAGTATTTT. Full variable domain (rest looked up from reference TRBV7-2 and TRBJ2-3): GAGVSQSPSNKVTEKGKDVELRCDPISGHTALYWYRQSLGQGLEFLIYFQGNSAPDKSGLPSDRFSAERTGGSVSTLTIQRTQQEDSAVYLCASSLAGGRGTDTQYFGPGTRLTVL.

The CDR3 DNA is TGCGCCAGCAGTGAGTCGAGTAACCAAGATGGTAACGAGCAGTACGTC. Residues: CASSESSNQDGNEQYV. V and J are TRBV10-1 and TRBJ2-7, with D unresolved. V was clipped by 0 bases and J by 5 bases, with 17 bases between them. Germline loops: CDR1 WNHNN, CDR2 SYGVQD (reference sequence). The CDR3 contains 16 residues.

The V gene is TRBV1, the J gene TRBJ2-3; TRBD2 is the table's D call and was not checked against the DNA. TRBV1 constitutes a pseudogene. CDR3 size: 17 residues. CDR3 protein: CTSSQDTRDYITDTQYF. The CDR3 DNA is TGCACCAGCAGCCAAGATACTAGGGACTATATAACAGATACGCAGTATTTT.

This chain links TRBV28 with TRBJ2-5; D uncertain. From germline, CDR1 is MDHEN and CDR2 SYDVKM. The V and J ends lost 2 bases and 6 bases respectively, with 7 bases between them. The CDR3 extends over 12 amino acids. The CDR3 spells CASSLTDQTQYF. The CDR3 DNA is TGTGCCAGCAGTTTAACAGACCAGACCCAGTACTTC.

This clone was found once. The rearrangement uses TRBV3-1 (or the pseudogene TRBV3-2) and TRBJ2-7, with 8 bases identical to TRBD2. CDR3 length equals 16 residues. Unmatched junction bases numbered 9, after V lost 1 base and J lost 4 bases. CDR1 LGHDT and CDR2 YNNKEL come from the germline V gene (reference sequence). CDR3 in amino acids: CASSQGHSSGLYEQYV. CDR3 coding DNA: TGTGCCAGCAGCCAAGGACATTCTAGCGGGCTATACGAGCAGTACGTC.

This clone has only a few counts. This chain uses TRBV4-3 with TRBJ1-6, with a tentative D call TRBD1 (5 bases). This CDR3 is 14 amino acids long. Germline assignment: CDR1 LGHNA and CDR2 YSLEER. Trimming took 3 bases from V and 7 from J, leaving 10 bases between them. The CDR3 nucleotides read TGCGCCAGCAGCCAGGATCAGGGAAATTCACCCCTCCACTTT. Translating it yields CASSQDQGNSPLHF.

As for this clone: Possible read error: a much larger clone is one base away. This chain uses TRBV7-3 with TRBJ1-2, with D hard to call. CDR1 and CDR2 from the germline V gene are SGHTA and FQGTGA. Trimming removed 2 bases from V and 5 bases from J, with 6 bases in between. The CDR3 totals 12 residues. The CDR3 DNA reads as TGTGCCAGCAGCTTAGACGGGTATGGCTACACCTTC. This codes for CASSLDGYGYTF.

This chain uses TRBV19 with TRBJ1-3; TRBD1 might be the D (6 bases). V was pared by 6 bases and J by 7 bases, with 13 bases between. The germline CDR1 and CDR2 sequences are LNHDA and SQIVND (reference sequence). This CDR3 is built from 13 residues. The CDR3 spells CASRAPQGNTIYF. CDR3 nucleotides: TGTGCCAGTAGAGCGCCCCAGGGGAACACCATATATTTT.

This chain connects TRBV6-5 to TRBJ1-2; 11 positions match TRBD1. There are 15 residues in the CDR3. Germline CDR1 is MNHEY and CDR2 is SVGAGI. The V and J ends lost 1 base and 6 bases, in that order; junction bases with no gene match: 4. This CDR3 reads CASSYWTGGANGYTF. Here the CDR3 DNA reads TGTGCCAGCAGTTACTGGACAGGGGGCGCAAATGGCTACACCTTC.

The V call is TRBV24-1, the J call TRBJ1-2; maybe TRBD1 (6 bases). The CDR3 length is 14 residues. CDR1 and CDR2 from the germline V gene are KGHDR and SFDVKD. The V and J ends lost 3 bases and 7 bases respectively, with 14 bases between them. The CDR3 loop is CATSDATGTGGYTF. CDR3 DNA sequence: TGTGCCACCAGTGATGCCACAGGGACGGGTGGCTACACCTTC.

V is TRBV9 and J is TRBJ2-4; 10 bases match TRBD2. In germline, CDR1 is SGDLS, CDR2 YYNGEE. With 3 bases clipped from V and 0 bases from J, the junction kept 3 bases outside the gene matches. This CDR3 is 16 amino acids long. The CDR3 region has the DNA TGTGCCAGCAGCGACGGACTAGCGGTAGCCAAAAACATTCAGTACTTC. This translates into CASSDGLAVAKNIQYF.

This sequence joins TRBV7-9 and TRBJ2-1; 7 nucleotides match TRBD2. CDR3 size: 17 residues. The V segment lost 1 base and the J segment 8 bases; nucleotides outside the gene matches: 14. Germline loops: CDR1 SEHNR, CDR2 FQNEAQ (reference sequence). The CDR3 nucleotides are TGTGCCAGCAGCTTAGGACTGGGGCGGGAGAGAGGGGATGAGCAGTTCTTC. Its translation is CASSLGLGRERGDEQFF. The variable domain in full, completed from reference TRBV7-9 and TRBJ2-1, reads DTGVSQNPRHKITKRGQNVTFRCDPISEHNRLYWYRQTLGQGPEFLTYFQNEAQLEKSRLLSDRFSAERPKGSFSTLEIQRTEQGDSAMYLCASSLGLGRERGDEQFFGPGTRLTVL.

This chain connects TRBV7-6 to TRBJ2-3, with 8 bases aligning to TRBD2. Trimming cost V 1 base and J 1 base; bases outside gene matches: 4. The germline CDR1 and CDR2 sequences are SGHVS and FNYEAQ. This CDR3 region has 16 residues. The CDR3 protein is CASSLVAGLGTDTQYF. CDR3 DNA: TGTGCCAGCAGCTTAGTAGCGGGATTGGGCACAGATACGCAGTATTTT.

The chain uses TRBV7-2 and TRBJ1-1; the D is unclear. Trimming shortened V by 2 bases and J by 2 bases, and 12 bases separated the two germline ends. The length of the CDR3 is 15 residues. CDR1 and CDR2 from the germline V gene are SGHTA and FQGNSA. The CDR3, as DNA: TGTGCCAGCAGCTTAAAAAAGGGAGGCAACACTGAAGCTTTCTTT. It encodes CASSLKKGGNTEAFF.